The T cell receptor beta chain under discussion was sequenced for a study of blood T cell repertoires in COVID-19. Study summary: Spain, Italy and the United States supplied samples that represented acute and convalescent COVID-19. Nucleic acid was either cDNA or gDNA, and it came from T cells, B-cell-depleted T cells, or PBMCs.

Method: immunoSEQ multiplex PCR; TCRdb's copy keeps in-frame clones and lacks some. The top ten hold 9.5% to 13% of the sample, which has about 120,000 clones, roughly four fifths seen once. CDR1 MNHEY and CDR2 SVGAGI come from the germline V gene. V was clipped by 11 bases and J by 5 bases, with 13 bases between them. The CDR3 totals 13 residues. The rearrangement joins TRBV6-5 to TRBJ1-6; no reliable D call. The sample consisted of peripheral blood. The sequence came from a human donor in a cohort sampled during active COVID-19. The CDR3 here is CAARRDNNSPLHF. The CDR3 nucleotides read TGTGCCGCCCGGCGTGACAATAATTCACCCCTCCACTTT.